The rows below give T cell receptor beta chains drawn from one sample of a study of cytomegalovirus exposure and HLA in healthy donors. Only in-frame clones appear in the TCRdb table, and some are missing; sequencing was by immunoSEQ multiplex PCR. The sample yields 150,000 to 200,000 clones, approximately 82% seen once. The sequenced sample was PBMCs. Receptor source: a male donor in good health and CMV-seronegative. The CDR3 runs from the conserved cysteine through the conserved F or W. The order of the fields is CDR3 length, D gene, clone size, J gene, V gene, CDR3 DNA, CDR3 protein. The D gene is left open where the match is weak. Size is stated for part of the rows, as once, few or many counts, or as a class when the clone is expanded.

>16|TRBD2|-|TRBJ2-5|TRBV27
TGTGCCAGCAGTTCGACTAGCGGATGGATTCAAGAGACCCAGTACTTC
CASSSTSGWIQETQYF
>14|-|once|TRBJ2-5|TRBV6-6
TGTGCCAGCAGACACGGAGGCAGTTCGGAGACCCAGTACTTC
CASRHGGSSETQYF
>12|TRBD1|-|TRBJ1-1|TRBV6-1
TGTGCCAGCGACAGGGATCAAACTGAAGCTTTCTTT
CASDRDQTEAFF
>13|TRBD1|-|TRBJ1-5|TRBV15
TGTGCCACCAGCACTCAGGGGGATCAGCCCCAGCATTTT
CATSTQGDQPQHF
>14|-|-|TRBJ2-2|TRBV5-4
TGTGCCAGCAGCGGCCCCCTAGAGGCCGGGGAGCTGTTTTTT
CASSGPLEAGELFF
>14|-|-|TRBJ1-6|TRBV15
TGTGCCACCAGCAGGGACACCTTGTATTCACCCCTCCACTTT
CATSRDTLYSPLHF
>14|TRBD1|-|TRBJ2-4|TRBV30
TGTGCCTGTTTGGGACAGGGGATTCAAAACATTCAGTACTTC
CACLGQGIQNIQYF
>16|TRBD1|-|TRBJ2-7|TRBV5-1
TGCGCCAGCAGCTTAAATCCCGGGACAGGGGGACTCGAGCAGTACTTC
CASSLNPGTGGLEQYF
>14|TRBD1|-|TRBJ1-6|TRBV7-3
TGTGCCAGCACTTCACAGGGGGCTTTTTCACCCCTCCACTTT
CASTSQGAFSPLHF
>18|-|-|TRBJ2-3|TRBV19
TGTGCCAGTAGCGGTGACAGTCTGATCCGCAAGAGCACAGATACGCAGTATTTT
CASSGDSLIRKSTDTQYF